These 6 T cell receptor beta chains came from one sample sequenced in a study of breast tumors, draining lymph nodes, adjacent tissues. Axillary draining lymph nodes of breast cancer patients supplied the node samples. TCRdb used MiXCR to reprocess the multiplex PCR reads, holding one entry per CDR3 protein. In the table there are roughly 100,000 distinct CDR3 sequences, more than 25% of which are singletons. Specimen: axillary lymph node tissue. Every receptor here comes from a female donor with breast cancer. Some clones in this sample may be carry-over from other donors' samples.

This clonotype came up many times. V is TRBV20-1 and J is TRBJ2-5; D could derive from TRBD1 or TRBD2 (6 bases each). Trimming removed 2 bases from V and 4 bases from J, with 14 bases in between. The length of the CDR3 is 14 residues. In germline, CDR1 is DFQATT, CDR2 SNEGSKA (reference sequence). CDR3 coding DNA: TGCAGTGCTAGACCCGGGAGAGGGGGAGAGACCCAGTACTTC. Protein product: CSARPGRGGETQYF.

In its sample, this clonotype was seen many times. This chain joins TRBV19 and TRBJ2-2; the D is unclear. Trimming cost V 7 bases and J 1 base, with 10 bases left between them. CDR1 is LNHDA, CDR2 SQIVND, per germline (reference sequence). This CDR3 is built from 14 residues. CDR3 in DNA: TGTGCCAGTAACGTTCCCGGGAACACCGGGGAGCTGTTTTTT. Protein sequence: CASNVPGNTGELFF.

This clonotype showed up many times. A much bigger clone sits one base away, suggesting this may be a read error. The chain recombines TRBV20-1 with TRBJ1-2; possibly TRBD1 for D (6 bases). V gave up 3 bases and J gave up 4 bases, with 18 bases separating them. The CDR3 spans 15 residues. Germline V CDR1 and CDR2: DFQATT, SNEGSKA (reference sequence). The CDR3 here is CSASRALGAPYGYTF. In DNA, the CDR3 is TGCAGTGCTAGCCGGGCCCTGGGGGCCCCCTATGGCTACACCTTC.

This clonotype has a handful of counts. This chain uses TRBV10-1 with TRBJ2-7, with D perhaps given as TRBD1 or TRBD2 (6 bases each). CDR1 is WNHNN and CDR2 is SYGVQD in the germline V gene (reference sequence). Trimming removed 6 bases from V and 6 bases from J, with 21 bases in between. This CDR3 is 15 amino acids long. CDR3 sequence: CASREVPRGAGEQYF. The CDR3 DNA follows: TGCGCCAGCAGAGAGGTACCAAGGGGGGCTGGCGAGCAGTACTTC.

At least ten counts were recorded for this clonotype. CDR3 nucleotide sequence: TGTGCCAGCAGCGTAGCAAATAACTATGGCTACACCTTC. Translated, it gives CASSVANNYGYTF. The chain joins TRBV9 to TRBJ1-2, with unresolved D. Germline CDR1 is SGDLS and CDR2 is YYNGEE. Deletions cut 0 bases from V and 1 base from J, with 4 bases between. The CDR3 covers 13 residues.

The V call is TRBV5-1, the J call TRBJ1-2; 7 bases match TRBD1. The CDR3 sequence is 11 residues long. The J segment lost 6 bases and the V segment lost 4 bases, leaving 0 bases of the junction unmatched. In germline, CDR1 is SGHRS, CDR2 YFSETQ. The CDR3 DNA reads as TGCGCCAGCAGCGGGACAGATGGCTACACCTTC. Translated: CASSGTDGYTF.